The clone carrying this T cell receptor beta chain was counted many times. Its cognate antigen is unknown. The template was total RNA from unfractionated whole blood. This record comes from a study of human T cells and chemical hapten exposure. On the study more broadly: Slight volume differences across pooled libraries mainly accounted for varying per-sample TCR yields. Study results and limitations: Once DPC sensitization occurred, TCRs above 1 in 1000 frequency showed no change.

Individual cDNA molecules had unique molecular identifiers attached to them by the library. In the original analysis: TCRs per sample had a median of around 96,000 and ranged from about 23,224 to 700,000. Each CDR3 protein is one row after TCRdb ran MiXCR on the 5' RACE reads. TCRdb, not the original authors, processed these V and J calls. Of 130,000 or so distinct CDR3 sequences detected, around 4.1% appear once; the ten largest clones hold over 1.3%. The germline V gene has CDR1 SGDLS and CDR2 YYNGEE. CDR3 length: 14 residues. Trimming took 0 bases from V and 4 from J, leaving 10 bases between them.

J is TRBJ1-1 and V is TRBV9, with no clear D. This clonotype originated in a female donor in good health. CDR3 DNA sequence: TGTGCCAGCAGCGTAGGCCGGAGGGTCACTGAAGCTTTCTTT. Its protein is CASSVGRRVTEAFF.